This T cell receptor (beta chain) comes out of a study of shared clonotypes between healthy human individuals. Study-wide background: Every donor yielded three CD4 naive, three CD4 memory, two CD8 naive and one CD8 memory plate.

The germline V gene encodes CDR1 SGHVS and CDR2 FNYEAQ. This CDR3 is built from 14 residues. V was cut by 5 bases and J by 6 bases, with 16 bases left in between. The healthy adult donors were HIV-negative and reported no recent acute infections or vaccinations. Some clones are missing from TCRdb's copy, which holds only in-frame ones; the method was immunoSEQ multiplex PCR. The repertoire holds under 600,000 clones, with roughly 97% as singletons. As for this clone: Its specificity is not known.

Study-level points and caveats: Despite large depth, rarefaction showed incomplete sorted-subset sequencing. Sampling included only blood; tissue repertoires likely differ.

Specimen: naive CD4+ T cells sorted from blood. Subset here: CD45RA+ positively selected. The chain joins TRBV7-6 to TRBJ1-2; a weak D match, TRBD1 (5 bases). The TCR was taken from a woman in her twenties or thirties in good health. The CDR3 spells CASSVHPSGNGYTF. CDR3 DNA: TGTGCCAGCAGCGTACACCCTTCAGGGAATGGCTACACCTTC.